This T cell receptor (beta chain) is drawn from a study of cytomegalovirus exposure and HLA in healthy donors. Turning to the study itself: The roughly 130 validation repertoires were reported in a later analysis to have been generated on the same platform as the 500 to 700 first-cohort repertoires. Findings and caveats of the study: A list of roughly 160 TCR beta chains associated with cytomegalovirus was given. Published work reported that the classifier diagnosed cytomegalovirus status with high specificity and sensitivity. According to a later analysis, TCR clusters from the first cohort tended to co-occur in the 120 or so validation repertoires.

The data were produced by immunoSEQ multiplex PCR, yet TCRdb's version contains in-frame clones alone and is incomplete. This sample has around 150,000 clones, with 82% found just once. On this clone: What it recognizes is unknown.

Trimming removed 4 bases from V and 3 bases from J, with 18 bases in between. CDR1 and CDR2 (germline): LNHNV, YYDKDF (reference sequence). There are 16 residues in the CDR3. This receptor was obtained from a man younger than 45 in good health and CMV-seropositive. The V call is TRBV15, the J call TRBJ2-5, with a weak D call TRBD1 (5 bases). The sequencing sample was made of PBMCs. Here the CDR3 DNA reads TGTGCCACCAGCACCCTGAGGCAGGGCGCGAAAGAGACCCAGTACTTC. It codes for CATSTLRQGAKETQYF.